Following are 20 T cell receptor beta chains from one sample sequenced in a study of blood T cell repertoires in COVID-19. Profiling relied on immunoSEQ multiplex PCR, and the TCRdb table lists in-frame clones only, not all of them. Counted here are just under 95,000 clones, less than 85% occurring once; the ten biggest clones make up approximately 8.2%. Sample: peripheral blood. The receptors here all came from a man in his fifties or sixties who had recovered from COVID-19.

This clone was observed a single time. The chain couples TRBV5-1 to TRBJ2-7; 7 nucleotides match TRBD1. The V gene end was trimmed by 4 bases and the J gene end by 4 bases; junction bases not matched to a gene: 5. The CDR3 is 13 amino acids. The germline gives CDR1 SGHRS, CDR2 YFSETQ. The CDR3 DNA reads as TGCGCCAGCAGCAAAGACAGGGATTACGAGCAGTACTTC. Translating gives CASSKDRDYEQYF. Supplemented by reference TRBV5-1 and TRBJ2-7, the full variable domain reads KAGVTQTPRYLIKTRGQQVTLSCSPISGHRSVSWYQQTPGQGLQFLFEYFSETQRNKGNFPGRFSGRQFSNSRSEMNVSTLELGDSALYLCASSKDRDYEQYFGPGTRLTVT.

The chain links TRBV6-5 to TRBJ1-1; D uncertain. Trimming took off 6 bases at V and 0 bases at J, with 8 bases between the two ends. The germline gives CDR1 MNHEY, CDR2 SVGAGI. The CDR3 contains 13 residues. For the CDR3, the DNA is TGTGCCAGCAGCTTTTCGGTGAACACTGAAGCTTTCTTT. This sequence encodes CASSFSVNTEAFF.

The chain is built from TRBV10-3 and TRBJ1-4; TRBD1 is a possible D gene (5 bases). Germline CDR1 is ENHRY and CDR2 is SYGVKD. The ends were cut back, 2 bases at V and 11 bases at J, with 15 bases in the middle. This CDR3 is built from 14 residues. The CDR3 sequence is CAISEAPGTEKLFF. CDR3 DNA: TGTGCCATCAGTGAGGCACCCGGGACTGAGAAACTGTTTTTT.

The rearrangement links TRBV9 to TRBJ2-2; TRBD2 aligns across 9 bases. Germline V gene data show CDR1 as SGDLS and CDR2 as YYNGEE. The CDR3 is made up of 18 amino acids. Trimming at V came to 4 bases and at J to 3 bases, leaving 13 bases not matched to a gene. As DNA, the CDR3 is TGTGCCAGCAGCAAGTCCCCAGCGGGGGGATTGTACACCGGGGAGCTGTTTTTT. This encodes CASSKSPAGGLYTGELFF.

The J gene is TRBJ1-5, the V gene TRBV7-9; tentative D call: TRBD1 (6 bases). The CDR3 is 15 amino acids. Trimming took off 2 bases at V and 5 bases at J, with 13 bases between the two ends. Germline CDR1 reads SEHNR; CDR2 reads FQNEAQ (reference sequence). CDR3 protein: CASSLSPGGDQPQHF. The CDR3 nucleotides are TGTGCCAGCAGCTTAAGCCCGGGGGGCGATCAGCCCCAGCATTTT.

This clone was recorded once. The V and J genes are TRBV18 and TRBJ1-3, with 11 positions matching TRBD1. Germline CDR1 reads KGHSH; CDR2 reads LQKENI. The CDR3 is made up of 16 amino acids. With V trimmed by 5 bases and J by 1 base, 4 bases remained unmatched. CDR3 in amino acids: CASSRRDRGSGNTIYF. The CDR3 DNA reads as TGTGCCAGCTCAAGAAGGGACAGGGGGTCTGGAAACACCATATATTTT.

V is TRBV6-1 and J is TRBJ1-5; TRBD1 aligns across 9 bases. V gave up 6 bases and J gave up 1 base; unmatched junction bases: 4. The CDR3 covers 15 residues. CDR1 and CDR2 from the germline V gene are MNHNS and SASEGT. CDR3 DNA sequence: TGTGCCAGCAGAAAGGACAGGGGAAGCAATCAGCCCCAGCATTTT. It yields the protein CASRKDRGSNQPQHF.

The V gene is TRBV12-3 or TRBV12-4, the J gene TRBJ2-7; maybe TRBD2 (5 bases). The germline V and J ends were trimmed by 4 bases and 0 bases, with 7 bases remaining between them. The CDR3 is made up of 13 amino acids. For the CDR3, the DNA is TGTGCCAGCAGTTGGCGGGCCTCCTACGAGCAGTACTTC. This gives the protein CASSWRASYEQYF.

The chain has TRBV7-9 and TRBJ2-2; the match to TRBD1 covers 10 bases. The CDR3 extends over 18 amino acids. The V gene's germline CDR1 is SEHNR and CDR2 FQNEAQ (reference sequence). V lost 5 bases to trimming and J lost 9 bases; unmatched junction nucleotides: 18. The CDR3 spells CASSETPYLGQGKRELFF. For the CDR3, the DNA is TGTGCCAGCAGCGAAACCCCCTATCTGGGACAGGGGAAGAGGGAGCTGTTTTTT.

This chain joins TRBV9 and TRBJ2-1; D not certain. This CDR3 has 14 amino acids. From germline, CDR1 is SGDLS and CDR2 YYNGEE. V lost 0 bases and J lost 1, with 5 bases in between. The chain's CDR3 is CASSVAGSYNEQFF. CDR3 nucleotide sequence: TGTGCCAGCAGCGTAGCCGGTTCCTACAATGAGCAGTTCTTC. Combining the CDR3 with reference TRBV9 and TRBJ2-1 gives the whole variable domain DSGVTQTPKHLITATGQRVTLRCSPRSGDLSVYWYQQSLDQGLQFLIQYYNGEERAKGNILERFSAQQFPDLHSELNLSSLELGDSALYFCASSVAGSYNEQFFGPGTRLTVL.

CDR3 nucleotides: TGTGCCAGCAGCACCCCGGGACTCAGGGGAAACACCATATATTTT. Protein product: CASSTPGLRGNTIYF. The chain has TRBV25-1 and TRBJ1-3; D possibly corresponds to TRBD1 (5 bases). This CDR3 has 15 residues. Germline CDR1 MGHDK, CDR2 SYGVNS. V was shortened by 6 bases and J by 4 bases, with 16 bases between the two germline ends.

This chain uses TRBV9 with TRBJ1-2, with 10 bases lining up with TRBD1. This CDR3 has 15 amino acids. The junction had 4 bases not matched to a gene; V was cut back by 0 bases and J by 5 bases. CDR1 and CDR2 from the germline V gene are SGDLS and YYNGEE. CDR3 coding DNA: TGTGCCAGCAGCGTAGCTTCGGGACAGGGGTATGGCTACACCTTC. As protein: CASSVASGQGYGYTF.

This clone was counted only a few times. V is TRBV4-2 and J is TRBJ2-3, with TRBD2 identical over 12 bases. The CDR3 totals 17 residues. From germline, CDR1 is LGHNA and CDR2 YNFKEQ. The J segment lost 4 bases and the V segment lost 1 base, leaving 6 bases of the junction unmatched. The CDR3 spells CASSQALAGGPSDTQYF. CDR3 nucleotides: TGTGCCAGCAGCCAAGCCCTAGCGGGAGGGCCCTCAGATACGCAGTATTTT.

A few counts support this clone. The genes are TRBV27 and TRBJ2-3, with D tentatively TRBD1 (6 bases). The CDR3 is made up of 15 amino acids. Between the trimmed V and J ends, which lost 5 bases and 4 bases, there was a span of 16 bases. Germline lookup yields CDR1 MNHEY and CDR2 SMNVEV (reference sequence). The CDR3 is CASSPPPSGADTQYF. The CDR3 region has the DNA TGTGCCAGCAGTCCCCCCCCCTCAGGGGCAGATACGCAGTATTTT.

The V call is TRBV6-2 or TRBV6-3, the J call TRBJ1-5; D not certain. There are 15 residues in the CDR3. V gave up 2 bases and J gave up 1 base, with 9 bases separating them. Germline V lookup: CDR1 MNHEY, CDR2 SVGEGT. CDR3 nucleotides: TGTGCCAGCAGTTACGGGCAGGCCAGCAATCAGCCCCAGCATTTT. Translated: CASSYGQASNQPQHF.

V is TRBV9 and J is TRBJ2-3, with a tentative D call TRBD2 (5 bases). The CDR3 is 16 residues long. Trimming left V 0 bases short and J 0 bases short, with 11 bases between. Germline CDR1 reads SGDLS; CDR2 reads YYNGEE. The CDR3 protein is CASSVEGGPSTDTQYF. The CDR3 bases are TGTGCCAGCAGCGTAGAAGGAGGTCCTAGCACAGATACGCAGTATTTT.

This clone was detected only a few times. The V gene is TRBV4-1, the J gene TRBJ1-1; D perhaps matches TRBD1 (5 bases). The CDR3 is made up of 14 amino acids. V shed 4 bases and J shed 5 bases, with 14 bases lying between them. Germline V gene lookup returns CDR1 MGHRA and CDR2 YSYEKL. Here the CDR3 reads CASSRRRGGTEAFF. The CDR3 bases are TGCGCCAGCAGCCGCCGAAGGGGAGGGACTGAAGCTTTCTTT.

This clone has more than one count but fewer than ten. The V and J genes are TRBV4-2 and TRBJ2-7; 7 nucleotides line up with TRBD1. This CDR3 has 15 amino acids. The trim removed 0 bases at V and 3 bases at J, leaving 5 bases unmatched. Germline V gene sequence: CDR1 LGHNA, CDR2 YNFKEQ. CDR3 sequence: CASSQEGAGGYEQYF. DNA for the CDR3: TGTGCCAGCAGCCAAGAAGGGGCAGGGGGCTACGAGCAGTACTTC.

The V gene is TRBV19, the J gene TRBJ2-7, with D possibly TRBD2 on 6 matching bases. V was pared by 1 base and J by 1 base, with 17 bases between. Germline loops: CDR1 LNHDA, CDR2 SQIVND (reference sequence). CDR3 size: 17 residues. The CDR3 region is CASSIVGGGHLSYEQYF. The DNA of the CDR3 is TGTGCCAGTAGTATAGTGGGAGGCGGACACCTTTCCTACGAGCAGTACTTC.

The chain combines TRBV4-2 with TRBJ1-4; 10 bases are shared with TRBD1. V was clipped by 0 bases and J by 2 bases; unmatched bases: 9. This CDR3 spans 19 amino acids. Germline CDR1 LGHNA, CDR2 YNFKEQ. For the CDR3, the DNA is TGTGCCAGCAGCCAAGATCTGACGGACAGGGGGGGGACTAATGAAAAACTGTTTTTT. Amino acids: CASSQDLTDRGGTNEKLFF.